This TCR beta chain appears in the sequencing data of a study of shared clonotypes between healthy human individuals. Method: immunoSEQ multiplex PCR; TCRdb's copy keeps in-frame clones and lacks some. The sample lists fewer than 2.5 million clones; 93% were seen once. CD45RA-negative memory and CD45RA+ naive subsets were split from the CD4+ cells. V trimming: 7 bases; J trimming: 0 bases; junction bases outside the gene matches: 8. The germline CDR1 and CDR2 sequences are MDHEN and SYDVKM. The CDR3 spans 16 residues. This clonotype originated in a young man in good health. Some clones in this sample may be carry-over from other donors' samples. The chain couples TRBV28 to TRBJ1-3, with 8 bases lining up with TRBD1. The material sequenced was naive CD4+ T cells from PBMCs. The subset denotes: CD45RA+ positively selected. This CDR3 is CASKQGGQSSGNTIYF. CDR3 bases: TGTGCCAGCAAACAGGGGGGCCAGAGCTCTGGAAACACCATATATTTT.